These 18 T cell receptor beta chains share one sample of origin, sequenced in a study of T cell responses to AZD1222 COVID-19 vaccine. Profiling relied on immunoSEQ multiplex PCR, and the TCRdb table lists in-frame clones only, not all of them. Of some 150,000 clones in the sample, 90% are singletons; the top ten hold more than 3%. The sequencing here drew on peripheral blood, taken 28 days after the second AZD1222 dose. The receptor set was obtained from an adult who received the AZD1222 COVID-19 vaccine.

The V call is TRBV7-2, the J call TRBJ2-7, with a possible D match to TRBD1 (5 bases). Germline V gives CDR1 SGHTA, CDR2 FQGNSA. The CDR3 runs to 13 residues. The V and J ends lost 4 bases and 3 bases respectively, with 10 bases between them. This CDR3 reads CASSSNRIYEQYF. The CDR3 coding sequence is TGTGCCAGCAGCTCCAACAGGATCTACGAGCAGTACTTC.

V gene TRBV29-1 combines with J gene TRBJ1-2; D is unresolved. V was cut by 0 bases and J by 8 bases, with 7 bases left in between. Germline V lookup: CDR1 SQVTM, CDR2 ANQGSEA. This CDR3 has 11 amino acids. CDR3 coding DNA: TGCAGCGTTGAAGATAGGCGCGGCTACACCTTC. It codes for CSVEDRRGYTF.

The J gene is TRBJ2-4, the V gene TRBV4-1, with D perhaps matching TRBD1 or TRBD2 (5 bases each). From germline, CDR1 is MGHRA and CDR2 YSYEKL. V lost 0 bases and J 6 bases, leaving 12 bases between the germline ends. The CDR3 loop spans 15 amino acids. The CDR3 DNA reads as TGCGCCAGCAGCCAAGAGAGCGGTAGGGGAAACATTCAGTACTTC. Translation: CASSQESGRGNIQYF.

The V call is TRBV5-4, the J call TRBJ1-2, with 10 bases fitting TRBD1. The CDR3 spans 14 residues. Germline V lookup: CDR1 SGHNT, CDR2 YYREEE (reference sequence). Trimming at V came to 4 bases and at J to 7 bases, leaving 7 bases not matched to a gene. The CDR3 DNA follows: TGTGCCAGCAGCCTACGGGACAGGGGTCTTGGCTACACCTTC. This translates into CASSLRDRGLGYTF. The whole variable domain, filled in from reference TRBV5-4 and TRBJ1-2, reads ETGVTQSPTHLIKTRGQQVTLRCSSQSGHNTVSWYQQALGQGPQFIFQYYREEENGRGNFPPRFSGLQFPNYSSELNVNALELDDSALYLCASSLRDRGLGYTFGSGTRLTVV.

The chain links TRBV6-5 to TRBJ1-1; D uncertain. The ends were cut back, 6 bases at V and 1 base at J, with 9 bases in the middle. Looked up from germline, CDR1 is MNHEY and CDR2 is SVGAGI. This CDR3 is 13 amino acids long. CDR3 bases: TGTGCCAGCAGGCAAGGCGGGAACACTGAAGCTTTCTTT. Translated: CASRQGGNTEAFF.

Comment on this clone: The sample has other DNA sequences that encode this CDR3 too. This chain links TRBV27 with TRBJ1-2, with TRBD1 matching 9 bases. Per the germline V gene, CDR1 is MNHEY and CDR2 is SMNVEV (reference sequence). The trim removed 5 bases at V and 4 bases at J, leaving 8 bases unmatched. The CDR3 is 15 amino acids. The CDR3 protein is CASSPDRGGSYGYTF. The CDR3 DNA sequence: TGTGCCAGCAGTCCGGACAGGGGAGGTTCCTATGGCTACACCTTC.

The sample holds a few counts of this clone. The chain carries TRBV3-1 (or the pseudogene TRBV3-2) and TRBJ2-7, with 8 bases aligning to TRBD1. The V segment lost 6 bases and the J segment 4 bases; nucleotides outside the gene matches: 8. The CDR3 loop spans 14 amino acids. Germline lookup yields CDR1 LGHDT and CDR2 YNNKEL (reference sequence). The CDR3 spells CASSPPGQDYEQYF. As DNA, the CDR3 is TGTGCCAGCAGTCCTCCGGGACAGGATTACGAGCAGTACTTC.

The chain carries TRBV7-9 and TRBJ2-7; TRBD2 aligns across 15 bases. The CDR3 covers 16 residues. Looked up from germline, CDR1 is SEHNR and CDR2 is FQNEAQ (reference sequence). The V segment lost 3 bases and the J segment 4 bases; nucleotides outside the gene matches: 4. The CDR3, as DNA: TGTGCCAGCAGCTTGGGACTAGCGGGAGGACGATACGAGCAGTACTTC. This sequence encodes CASSLGLAGGRYEQYF.

The chain combines TRBV12-5 with TRBJ1-2; a weak D match, TRBD1 (5 bases). V was shortened by 5 bases and J by 4 bases, with 14 bases between the two germline ends. CDR1 is LGHNT and CDR2 is FRNRAP in the germline V gene. This CDR3 contains 14 residues. The CDR3 DNA sequence: TGTGCTAGTGGTCCGGGGACTCCAGGCTATGGCTACACCTTC. It is translated as CASGPGTPGYGYTF. The entire variable domain, with the rest obtained from reference TRBV12-5 and TRBJ1-2, is as follows: DARVTQTPRHKVTEMGQEVTMRCQPILGHNTVFWYRQTMMQGLELLAYFRNRAPLDDSGMPKDRFSAEMPDATLATLKIQPSEPRDSAVYFCASGPGTPGYGYTFGSGTRLTVV.

The chain links TRBV4-2 to TRBJ2-2; tentative D call: TRBD1 (5 bases). V dropped 5 bases and J dropped 3 bases, with 13 bases sitting between them. The CDR3 runs to 15 residues. From germline, CDR1 is LGHNA and CDR2 YNFKEQ. In DNA form, the CDR3 reads TGTGCCAGCAGCTCAAGGGGTGATGACACCGGGGAGCTGTTTTTT. The encoded protein is CASSSRGDDTGELFF.

V gene TRBV4-1 combines with J gene TRBJ2-1, with 10 nucleotides matching TRBD1. The CDR3 covers 16 residues. Germline lookup yields CDR1 MGHRA and CDR2 YSYEKL. V was pared by 7 bases and J by 5 bases, with 11 bases of the junction left unmatched. The DNA for the CDR3 is TGCGCCAGCACCATAAGGTTAGGGACAGGGGACAATGAGCAGTTCTTC. It specifies CASTIRLGTGDNEQFF.

The chain combines TRBV3-1 (or the pseudogene TRBV3-2) with TRBJ2-4; TRBD2 is a possible D gene (5 bases). Germline CDR1 and CDR2: LGHDT and YNNKEL (reference sequence). The CDR3 length is 14 residues. V was clipped by 1 base and J by 4 bases, with 8 bases between them. The CDR3 here is CASSQATGKNIQYF. The DNA of the CDR3 is TGTGCCAGCAGCCAAGCTACGGGGAAAAACATTCAGTACTTC.

The chain uses TRBV28 and TRBJ1-1; a possible D gene is TRBD1 (6 bases). Trimming removed 7 bases at V and 0 bases at J, with 12 bases between. CDR3 length: 14 amino acids. Germline V CDR1 and CDR2: MDHEN, SYDVKM. The CDR3 region is CASTPGALNTEAFF. The CDR3 DNA follows: TGTGCCAGCACCCCAGGGGCACTGAACACTGAAGCTTTCTTT.

The chain recombines TRBV19 with TRBJ2-5; TRBD2 matches at 8 bases. J gave up 3 bases and V 2 bases, and 5 bases lay outside the gene matches. CDR1 and CDR2 from the germline V gene are LNHDA and SQIVND (reference sequence). The CDR3 runs to 15 residues. CDR3 sequence: CASSIRAGREETQYF. The CDR3 DNA is TGTGCCAGTAGTATAAGGGCCGGGAGGGAAGAGACCCAGTACTTC.

The genes are TRBV30 and TRBJ1-2; tentative D call: TRBD1 (6 bases). The CDR3 contains 15 residues. V was trimmed by 8 bases and J by 2 bases, leaving 21 bases between them. CDR1 is GTSNPN and CDR2 is SVGIG in the germline V gene (reference sequence). CDR3: CASQGGLPGNYGYTF. The CDR3 nucleotides are TGTGCCAGTCAAGGGGGGCTTCCCGGGAACTATGGCTACACCTTC.

This chain uses TRBV5-1 with TRBJ1-1, with 7 bases that match TRBD1. The CDR3 length is 14 residues. Germline V gene lookup returns CDR1 SGHRS and CDR2 YFSETQ. The junction had 7 bases not matched to a gene; V was cut back by 3 bases and J by 5 bases. CDR3: CASSSTTGDTEAFF. For the CDR3, the DNA is TGCGCCAGCAGCTCGACTACAGGGGATACTGAAGCTTTCTTT.

V gene TRBV19 combines with J gene TRBJ2-5; D perhaps matches TRBD2 (7 bases). The CDR3 sequence is 15 residues long. CDR1 and CDR2 from the germline V gene are LNHDA and SQIVND (reference sequence). V lost 5 bases to trimming and J lost 2 bases, with 15 bases between them. CDR3 sequence reads: CASSRWGGSQETQYF. CDR3 nucleotide sequence: TGTGCCAGTAGTCGGTGGGGGGGCTCGCAAGAGACCCAGTACTTC.

This clone was recorded once. V gene TRBV5-1 combines with J gene TRBJ1-1; perhaps TRBD1 as D (6 bases). Germline loops: CDR1 SGHRS, CDR2 YFSETQ. Trimming left V 4 bases short and J 1 base short, with 14 bases between. The CDR3 is made up of 15 amino acids. DNA for the CDR3: TGCGCCAGCAGCCCGGGGGGGGCAGGGAACACTGAAGCTTTCTTT. It yields the protein CASSPGGAGNTEAFF. The full variable domain, rest sourced from reference TRBV5-1 and TRBJ1-1, is KAGVTQTPRYLIKTRGQQVTLSCSPISGHRSVSWYQQTPGQGLQFLFEYFSETQRNKGNFPGRFSGRQFSNSRSEMNVSTLELGDSALYLCASSPGGAGNTEAFFGQGTRLTVV.